The 29 T cell receptor beta chains presented below share a single source sample, sequenced in a study of preoperative IRX-2 immunotherapy in early breast cancer (dated by TCRdb to the late 2010s). The sample's treatment or condition label is to be understood as: preoperative locoregional IRX-2 cytokine immunotherapy. The library relied on the immunoSEQ multiplex PCR assay. Imported from immuneACCESS, the table was reduced by TCRdb to in-frame sequences with V and J called. These copies leave out some clones; in studies compared against another copy, an unresolved V gene accounts for under half, and the cause of the remainder is not known. Recorded for this sample are around 95,000 clones; 75% to 90% of them occurred a single time. Around 2% of the sample lies in the top ten. The specimen was tumor tissue, collected after IRX-2 immunotherapy. These TCRs come from a human donor with breast cancer.

The rearrangement links TRBV12-5 to TRBJ2-2; D gene uncertain. The ends were cut back, 0 bases at V and 6 bases at J, with 2 bases in the middle. This CDR3 contains 12 residues. In germline, CDR1 is LGHNT, CDR2 FRNRAP. This CDR3 is CASGLVAGELFF. CDR3 nucleotides: TGTGCTAGTGGTTTGGTTGCCGGGGAGCTGTTTTTT. Full variable domain (rest looked up from reference TRBV12-5 and TRBJ2-2): DARVTQTPRHKVTEMGQEVTMRCQPILGHNTVFWYRQTMMQGLELLAYFRNRAPLDDSGMPKDRFSAEMPDATLATLKIQPSEPRDSAVYFCASGLVAGELFFGEGSRLTVL.

The rearrangement uses TRBV7-6 and TRBJ1-2; TRBD1 matches at 10 bases. Germline CDR1 is SGHVS and CDR2 is FNYEAQ. The ends lost 3 bases at V and 5 bases at J; junction bases unmatched: 9. The CDR3 sequence is 16 residues long. CDR3: CASSLDRGTGMYGYTF. In nucleotides, the CDR3 is TGTGCCAGCAGCTTGGACAGGGGGACAGGGATGTATGGCTACACCTTC.

The table lists this clone with a count of one. The V gene is TRBV7-4, the J gene TRBJ1-1, with D possibly TRBD1 on 6 matching bases. Germline-derived CDR1 and CDR2 are SGHVT and SQSDAQ. The V and J ends lost 5 bases and 3 bases respectively, with 10 bases between them. This CDR3 contains 13 residues. The CDR3 DNA is TGTGCCAGCAGCCAGGGGATTCACACTGAAGCTTTCTTT. Residues: CASSQGIHTEAFF.

For the CDR3, the DNA is TGTGCCACCTCTTTGGGTCCCCTGAACACTGAAGCTTTCTTT. As protein: CATSLGPLNTEAFF. This rearrangement joins TRBV19 to TRBJ1-1; D unclear. The CDR3 consists of 14 residues. V was clipped by 10 bases and J by 0 bases, with 15 bases between them. CDR1 and CDR2 (germline): LNHDA, SQIVND (reference sequence).

Only one count was recorded for this clone. The chain combines TRBV28 with TRBJ1-2; D is undetermined. Trimming left V 5 bases short and J 3 bases short, with 13 bases between. Germline lookup yields CDR1 MDHEN and CDR2 SYDVKM. This CDR3 is built from 14 residues. CDR3 loop: CASSVLSGDYGYTF. The CDR3, as DNA: TGTGCCAGCAGTGTCCTTTCTGGTGACTATGGCTACACCTTC.

This sequence joins TRBV28 and TRBJ2-3; maybe TRBD2 (5 bases). The CDR3 has 12 amino acids. From germline, CDR1 is MDHEN and CDR2 SYDVKM. V was shortened by 5 bases and J by 5 bases, with 8 bases between the two germline ends. The CDR3 DNA sequence: TGTGCCAGCAGTGGACTCCGAGATACGCAGTATTTT. Translation gives CASSGLRDTQYF. The full variable domain, completed using reference TRBV28 and TRBJ2-3, is DVKVTQSSRYLVKRTGEKVFLECVQDMDHENMFWYRQDPGLGLRLIYFSYDVKMKEKGDIPEGYSVSREKKERFSLILESASTNQTSMYLCASSGLRDTQYFGPGTRLTVL.

This clone was seen repeatedly, ten times or more. This chain joins TRBV6-8 and TRBJ2-2; tentative D call: TRBD1 (6 bases). The CDR3 totals 13 residues. V lost 7 bases and J 5 bases, leaving 11 bases between the germline ends. Looked up from germline, CDR1 is MNHGY and CDR2 is SAAAGT. In DNA, the CDR3 is TGTGCCAGCACCGAAACAGGGACCGGGGAGCTGTTTTTT. Translating it yields CASTETGTGELFF.

The CDR3 region is CASSPYTENTGELFF. The CDR3, as DNA: TGTGCCAGCTCCCCCTATACTGAGAACACCGGGGAGCTGTTTTTT. The chain links TRBV18 to TRBJ2-2; unclear D gene. Germline V CDR1 and CDR2: KGHSH, LQKENI. Trimming stripped 6 bases from V and 1 base from J, with 12 bases between. The CDR3 has 15 amino acids.

This chain connects TRBV6-8 to TRBJ2-2, with 7 bases fitting TRBD1. The CDR3 has 14 residues. Germline V gene lookup returns CDR1 MNHGY and CDR2 SAAAGT. Trimming took 5 bases from V and 4 from J; bases not matched to a gene: 4. In DNA form, the CDR3 reads TGTGCCAGCAGTGGGTACAGGGGCACCGGGGAGCTGTTTTTT. This codes for CASSGYRGTGELFF.

This clone was observed a single time. The J gene is TRBJ1-2, the V gene TRBV6-1; maybe TRBD1 (5 bases). Trimming took off 0 bases at V and 4 bases at J, with 9 bases between the two ends. Germline CDR1 and CDR2: MNHNS and SASEGT. This CDR3 region has 14 residues. The CDR3, as DNA: TGTGCCAGCAGTGAAGCAGCGGGGGGCTATGGCTACACCTTC. As protein: CASSEAAGGYGYTF.

This rearrangement joins TRBV5-1 to TRBJ2-2, with a possible D match to TRBD1 (6 bases). Germline loops: CDR1 SGHRS, CDR2 YFSETQ. Trimming removed 4 bases at V and 4 bases at J, with 14 bases between. The CDR3 contains 15 residues. The CDR3 DNA is TGCGCCAGCAGCCCATCAGGGGCGGGCACCGGGGAGCTGTTTTTT. Translating gives CASSPSGAGTGELFF.

The V and J genes are TRBV30 and TRBJ1-1; D call uncertain. The CDR3 is 13 residues long. Trimming removed 2 bases at V and 6 bases at J, with 13 bases between. Germline CDR1 reads GTSNPN; CDR2 reads SVGIG (reference sequence). The CDR3: CAWSNQESSEAFF. For the CDR3, the DNA is TGTGCCTGGAGTAATCAGGAATCCTCTGAAGCTTTCTTT.

This clone showed up just once. The chain recombines TRBV18 with TRBJ1-4; TRBD1 matches 10 bases. Losses at the gene ends were 4 bases for V and 2 bases for J; bases not matched to a gene: 4. CDR1 is KGHSH and CDR2 is LQKENI in the germline V gene. The CDR3 covers 16 residues. CDR3 sequence reads: CASSLDRGWTNEKLFF. In nucleotides, the CDR3 is TGTGCCAGCTCACTGGACAGGGGGTGGACTAATGAAAAACTGTTTTTT.

V gene TRBV6-8 combines with J gene TRBJ1-4, with D hard to call. Germline V CDR1 and CDR2: MNHGY, SAAAGT. The CDR3 spans 15 residues. Between the trimmed V and J ends, which lost 0 bases and 7 bases, there was a span of 12 bases. This CDR3 reads CASSYSFESGEKLFF. For the CDR3, the DNA is TGTGCCAGCAGTTACTCTTTCGAGTCCGGTGAAAAACTGTTTTTT.

This rearrangement joins TRBV5-1 to TRBJ1-3, with 7 bases lining up with TRBD1. CDR3 length equals 15 residues. Germline V gene data show CDR1 as SGHRS and CDR2 as YFSETQ. V lost 2 bases, J lost 4 bases, and 6 bases stayed unmatched. The chain's CDR3 is CASSLTGTEGNTIYF. For the CDR3, the DNA is TGCGCCAGCAGCTTAACCGGGACAGAGGGAAACACCATATATTTT.

J is TRBJ2-3 and V is TRBV6-4; TRBD2 agrees at 9 bases. V gave up 5 bases and J gave up 5 bases; unmatched junction bases: 5. Germline V gene data show CDR1 as MRHNA and CDR2 as SNTAGT. This CDR3 comprises 14 residues. Written as DNA, the CDR3 is TGTGCCAGCAGTTTGGGACTAGCCGGAGATACGCAGTATTTT. This codes for CASSLGLAGDTQYF.

J is TRBJ2-3 and V is TRBV23-1; 9 positions match TRBD2. TRBV23-1 is an open reading frame, and its role is uncertain. J was trimmed by 0 bases and V by 6 bases; bases with no gene match: 7. The CDR3 consists of 16 residues. CDR3 nucleotide sequence: TGCGCCAGCAGACTCACTAGCGGGTCCAGCACAGATACGCAGTATTTT. Translated, it gives CASRLTSGSSTDTQYF.

The V gene is TRBV7-1, the J gene TRBJ1-1; possibly TRBD1 for D (6 bases). TRBV7-1 falls under the ORF class, with uncertain function. V was trimmed by 4 bases and J by 3 bases, leaving 9 bases between them. This CDR3 contains 13 residues. The DNA for the CDR3 is TGTGCCAGCAGCTTAGAGGGGGACACTGAAGCTTTCTTT. The encoded protein is CASSLEGDTEAFF.

This clone occurred once. The rearrangement joins TRBV19 to TRBJ1-2, with a weak D call TRBD1 (6 bases). From germline, CDR1 is LNHDA and CDR2 SQIVND (reference sequence). Deletions cut 9 bases from V and 3 bases from J, with 14 bases between. This CDR3 has 13 residues. CDR3 DNA: TGTGCCAGCCAATCCGGGACATACTATGGCTACACCTTC. Translating it yields CASQSGTYYGYTF.

Only a few counts were recorded for this clone. This chain connects TRBV6-8 to TRBJ1-1, with 12 bases fitting TRBD1. CDR1 MNHGY and CDR2 SAAAGT come from the germline V gene. V was clipped by 10 bases and J by 2 bases; unmatched bases: 5. This CDR3 is built from 14 residues. This CDR3 reads CAIRDRGLNTEAFF. The CDR3 DNA reads as TGTGCCATCAGGGACAGGGGGCTTAACACTGAAGCTTTCTTT.

The chain links TRBV6-8 to TRBJ2-7, with TRBD1 matching over 12 bases. Losses at the gene ends were 4 bases for V and 5 bases for J; bases not matched to a gene: 6. This CDR3 comprises 15 residues. Germline V gene lookup returns CDR1 MNHGY and CDR2 SAAAGT. In nucleotides, the CDR3 is TGTGCCAGCAGTTCTGGGGGGACAGGGGGCAACGAGCAGTACTTC. Translation: CASSSGGTGGNEQYF.

The genes are TRBV7-6 and TRBJ1-5; 9 bases line up with TRBD1. Germline values: CDR1 SGHVS, CDR2 FNYEAQ. CDR3 size: 15 residues. The ends lost 5 bases at V and 7 bases at J; junction bases unmatched: 9. The DNA for the CDR3 is TGTGCCAGCAGCAAAAGGGGACAGGGTGACCAGCCCCAGCATTTT. It yields the protein CASSKRGQGDQPQHF. Based on the CDR3 plus reference TRBV7-6 and TRBJ1-5, the full variable domain is GAGVSQSPRYKVTKRGQDVALRCDPISGHVSLYWYRQALGQGPEFLTYFNYEAQQDKSGLPNDRFSAERPEGSISTLTIQRTEQRDSAMYRCASSKRGQGDQPQHFGDGTRLSIL.

The J gene is TRBJ1-5, the V gene TRBV19; D is perhaps TRBD1 (5 bases). Looked up from germline, CDR1 is LNHDA and CDR2 is SQIVND (reference sequence). The length of the CDR3 is 12 residues. V was clipped by 5 bases and J by 5 bases, with 7 bases between them. CDR3 residues: CASSWGDQPQHF. DNA for the CDR3: TGTGCCAGTAGTTGGGGGGATCAGCCCCAGCATTTT.

The chain has TRBV19 and TRBJ2-2, with TRBD2 identical over 10 bases. Germline CDR1 is LNHDA and CDR2 is SQIVND (reference sequence). Losses at the gene ends were 3 bases for V and 0 bases for J; bases not matched to a gene: 7. The CDR3 has 18 residues. CDR3 in amino acids: CASSIRSGGVANTGELFF. CDR3 sequence (DNA): TGTGCCAGTAGTATTCGAAGCGGGGGGGTTGCGAACACCGGGGAGCTGTTTTTT.

The sample holds one count of this clone. The V call is TRBV11-3, the J call TRBJ1-1; D not certain. Trimming pared 5 bases from V and 1 base from J, leaving 11 bases between. Germline CDR1 is SGHNT and CDR2 is YENEEA. The CDR3 covers 14 residues. The CDR3 reads CASSPGPSNTEAFF. CDR3 DNA: TGTGCCAGCAGCCCCGGGCCGTCGAACACTGAAGCTTTCTTT.

A remark on this clone: At one end, the junction sequence differs from germline, possibly due to a read error. This chain connects TRBV6-8 to TRBJ2-7; 8 bases are shared with TRBD1. This CDR3 contains 13 residues. Germline assignment: CDR1 MNHGY and CDR2 SAAAGT. The CDR3 loop is CAISGTGYHEQYF. For the CDR3, the DNA is TGTGCCATCAGTGGGACAGGTTACCACGAGCAGTACTTC.

The chain links TRBV30 to TRBJ1-2, with D maybe TRBD1 (5 bases). CDR1 is GTSNPN and CDR2 is SVGIG in the germline V gene (reference sequence). Trimming cost V 0 bases and J 3 bases, with 14 bases left between them. The CDR3 is 15 amino acids. The DNA of the CDR3 is TGTGCCTGGAGTGTACGCTTCTGGGGGGACTATGGCTACACCTTC. Translated, it gives CAWSVRFWGDYGYTF.

The chain uses TRBV7-4 and TRBJ2-7; D not certain. This CDR3 spans 16 amino acids. CDR1 and CDR2 (germline): SGHVT, SQSDAQ. V lost 3 bases to trimming and J lost 0 bases, with 15 bases between them. In DNA, the CDR3 is TGTGCCAGCAGCTTGATGTTGGACCCGAACTCCTACGAGCAGTACTTC. Translated: CASSLMLDPNSYEQYF.

This clone came up once. V is TRBV28 and J is TRBJ1-2, with unresolved D. In germline, CDR1 is MDHEN, CDR2 SYDVKM. V was shortened by 6 bases and J by 0 bases, with 8 bases between the two germline ends. The CDR3 is made up of 13 amino acids. CDR3 residues: CASRTGTNYGYTF. The CDR3 DNA is TGTGCCAGCAGAACCGGGACTAACTATGGCTACACCTTC.